The 14 T cell receptor beta chains presented below share a single source sample, sequenced in a study of T-cell reconstitution after alpha-beta-depleted transplantation in children. Preparation of the TCRbeta library involved a method that used unique molecular identifiers. In TCRdb, the PCR reads were re-called with MiXCR into one record per CDR3 protein. Of about 58,000 distinct CDR3 sequences in the sample, approximately 43% were seen once. The sample in question was PBMCs, mostly from graft donor cells, obtained 360 days after TCRalphabeta/CD19-depleted stem cell transplant. The receptors here all came from a male patient younger than 18 who had a stem cell transplant for acute lymphoblastic leukemia, so the T cells may come from the graft donor.

Only a few counts were recorded for this clonotype. The J gene is TRBJ2-3, the V gene TRBV20-1, with D possibly called TRBD1 or TRBD2 (5 bases each). The V gene's germline CDR1 is DFQATT and CDR2 SNEGSKA (reference sequence). CDR3 length: 15 residues. The V end lost 5 bases, the J end lost 2 bases, and 17 bases lay between the germline ends. DNA of the CDR3: TGCAGTGCTCAACCCCGGGGCTACCTCACAGATACGCAGTATTTT. It encodes CSAQPRGYLTDTQYF.

The V and J genes are TRBV5-6 and TRBJ2-7; 8 bases are shared with TRBD1. Germline V CDR1 and CDR2: SGHDT, YYEEEE. V was clipped by 4 bases and J by 2 bases; unmatched bases: 8. CDR3 length: 15 amino acids. The CDR3 loop reads CASSPTGTGTYEQYF. Here the CDR3 DNA reads TGTGCCAGCAGCCCGACCGGGACAGGAACCTACGAGCAGTACTTC.

This clonotype occurred a few times. The CDR3 DNA follows: TGCAGTGCCAGACCCACTAGCGGGGCCTACGAGCAGTACTTC. It translates to CSARPTSGAYEQYF. V is TRBV20-1 and J is TRBJ2-7; 10 nucleotides match TRBD2. Germline CDR1 and CDR2: DFQATT and SNEGSKA (reference sequence). After removal of 6 bases from V and 2 bases from J, the junction contained 7 bases not matched to a gene. The CDR3 loop spans 14 amino acids.

This clonotype was recorded once. The V and J genes are TRBV5-1 and TRBJ2-2, with 8 bases identical to TRBD1. With V trimmed by 7 bases and J by 4 bases, 3 bases remained unmatched. The CDR3 has 13 amino acids. CDR1 is SGHRS and CDR2 is YFSETQ in the germline V gene. The DNA of the CDR3 is TGCGCCAGCGACAGGGGAGGCACCGGGGAGCTGTTTTTT. Amino acids: CASDRGGTGELFF.

The V and J genes are TRBV13 and TRBJ2-7; 8 nucleotides match TRBD1. V shed 5 bases, J shed 0 bases, and the junction held 6 bases outside the gene matches. Germline values: CDR1 PRHDT, CDR2 FYEKMQ (reference sequence). CDR3 length: 15 residues. CDR3 DNA: TGTGCCAGCAGCCCCTACAGGGGGAGCTCCTACGAGCAGTACTTC. Protein product: CASSPYRGSSYEQYF. The variable domain in full, completed from reference TRBV13 and TRBJ2-7, reads AAGVIQSPRHLIKEKRETATLKCYPIPRHDTVYWYQQGPGQDPQFLISFYEKMQSDKGSIPDRFSAQQFSDYHSELNMSSLELGDSALYFCASSPYRGSSYEQYFGPGTRLTVT.

CDR3 residues: CASSLVGATYEQYF. CDR3 bases: TGTGCCAGCAGCTTAGTCGGGGCTACCTACGAGCAGTACTTC. The rearrangement links TRBV7-8 to TRBJ2-7, with D tentatively TRBD1 or TRBD2 (5 bases each). In germline, CDR1 is SGHVS, CDR2 FQNEAQ. V shed 1 base and J shed 2 bases, with 9 bases lying between them. The CDR3 contains 14 residues.

The genes are TRBV12-3 or TRBV12-4 and TRBJ1-2; 7 bases line up with TRBD1. Unmatched junction bases numbered 5, after V lost 5 bases and J lost 2 bases. This CDR3 spans 14 amino acids. This chain's CDR3 is CASSPGQENYGYTF. The CDR3 DNA is TGTGCCAGCAGTCCCGGACAGGAGAACTATGGCTACACCTTC.

The chain joins TRBV27 to TRBJ2-7, with 10 nucleotides matching TRBD1. V gave up 4 bases and J gave up 5 bases; unmatched junction bases: 8. This CDR3 is 15 amino acids long. CDR1 and CDR2 from the germline V gene are MNHEY and SMNVEV (reference sequence). CDR3 residues: CASSSPGQGSHEQYF. The CDR3 coding sequence is TGTGCCAGCAGTTCTCCGGGACAGGGGAGCCACGAGCAGTACTTC.

This sequence joins TRBV7-8 and TRBJ2-3; TRBD2 aligns across 7 bases. This CDR3 contains 15 residues. Germline V gives CDR1 SGHVS, CDR2 FQNEAQ. V dropped 2 bases and J dropped 4; count of bases not matched to a gene: 6. The CDR3 loop is CASSLRTRGADTQYF. The DNA of the CDR3 is TGTGCCAGCAGCTTAAGGACTAGGGGAGCAGATACGCAGTATTTT.

This clonotype was detected ten times or more. The chain recombines TRBV28 with TRBJ1-5, with TRBD1 as a possible D gene (5 bases). The CDR3 contains 18 residues. V dropped 5 bases and J dropped 0 bases, with 20 bases sitting between them. Germline lookup yields CDR1 MDHEN and CDR2 SYDVKM. In DNA form, the CDR3 reads TGTGCCAGCAGTACCCTTGTGGACATTTCATATAGCAATCAGCCCCAGCATTTT. Amino acids: CASSTLVDISYSNQPQHF.

This clonotype was seen a few times. The chain is built from TRBV2 and TRBJ2-1; D unresolved. Germline loops: CDR1 SNHLY, CDR2 FYNNEI. The CDR3 sequence is 13 residues long. Trimming removed 5 bases from V and 0 bases from J, with 5 bases in between. The DNA of the CDR3 is TGTGCCAGCAGTACTTTCTCCTACAATGAGCAGTTCTTC. Residues: CASSTFSYNEQFF.

This sequence joins TRBV27 and TRBJ2-3; D gene uncertain. This CDR3 has 13 residues. Deletions cut 3 bases from V and 7 bases from J, with 11 bases between. CDR1 MNHEY and CDR2 SMNVEV come from the germline V gene (reference sequence). CDR3 sequence reads: CASSFDRRNTQYF. Here the CDR3 DNA reads TGTGCCAGCAGTTTTGACCGCCGGAATACGCAGTATTTT.

The chain recombines TRBV2 with TRBJ2-1; TRBD2 aligns across 12 bases. V shed 10 bases and J 4 bases; nucleotides not matched to a gene: 8. Per germline, CDR1 SNHLY and CDR2 FYNNEI. The CDR3 loop spans 15 amino acids. CDR3: CAILRGLAGYNEQFF. CDR3 coding DNA: TGTGCCATCCTGCGAGGACTAGCGGGATACAATGAGCAGTTCTTC.

The chain combines TRBV5-8 with TRBJ2-1; the match to TRBD2 covers 7 bases. Germline V gives CDR1 SGHTS, CDR2 YDEGEE. This CDR3 has 13 residues. J gave up 6 bases and V 1 base, and 1 base lay outside the gene matches. CDR3 loop: CASSLWGGNEQFF. CDR3 coding DNA: TGTGCCAGCAGCTTGTGGGGGGGCAATGAGCAGTTCTTC.